This T cell receptor beta chain was sequenced during a study of T cell clones after liver transplantation. Study conclusions and caveats: Donor-reactive sequences fell more than third party-reactive ones, suggesting partial deletion.

The V end lost 1 base, the J end lost 4 bases, and 24 bases lay between the germline ends. CDR1 SGHDT and CDR2 YYEEEE come from the germline V gene. The CDR3 covers 19 residues. Sequencing was performed with immunoSEQ multiplex PCR; in TCRdb, only in-frame clones are kept and a portion is missing. The table records 9,800 or so clones, over 60% of them present only once. Of note for this clone: As yet, its antigen is unknown.

The chain couples TRBV5-6 to TRBJ2-1; D perhaps matches TRBD1 (5 bases). The sequence came from a human patient who received a liver transplant. A subset of T cells may come from the graft donor. The specimen was CD8+ T cells from blood, collected at the roughly 15-month timepoint. This CDR3 reads CASSLSIPVWTLPYNEQFF. The CDR3 coding sequence is TGTGCCAGCAGCTTGAGCATCCCCGTCTGGACACTACCATACAATGAGCAGTTCTTC.